The 20 T cell receptor beta chains below come from one sample, sequenced in a study of CD8 T cells in ankylosing spondylitis. TCRdb ran MiXCR on the 5' RACE reads and lists one entry per CDR3 protein. The top ten clones hold 3.5% of a sample with a few hundred thousand distinct CDR3 sequences, around 20% of them seen once. Specimen: blood, either unsorted or a sorted T cell fraction (not recorded which). The receptors derive from a female donor with ankylosing spondylitis or in good health (not recorded which).

This clonotype was counted between two and nine times. The chain joins TRBV10-3 to TRBJ2-7; 11 bases match TRBD1. V dropped 10 bases and J dropped 5; count of bases not matched to a gene: 4. Germline-derived CDR1 and CDR2 are ENHRY and SYGVKD. The CDR3 extends over 12 amino acids. Here the CDR3 DNA reads TGTGCCACCCGGGGACAGGGGGACGAGCAGTACTTC. Translating it yields CATRGQGDEQYF.

This clonotype turned up a few times. The rearrangement uses TRBV7-2 and TRBJ2-3; D is undetermined. Germline assignment: CDR1 SGHTA and CDR2 FQGNSA. V lost 3 bases to trimming and J lost 2 bases, with 12 bases between them. CDR3 length equals 15 residues. The CDR3 reads CASSFKRTHTDTQYF. The CDR3 DNA reads TGTGCCAGCAGCTTTAAGCGAACTCACACAGATACGCAGTATTTT.

This clonotype was found many times. The genes are TRBV5-1 and TRBJ1-2; the D gene is possibly TRBD1 (5 bases). CDR3 length: 13 amino acids. Trimming pared 0 bases from V and 6 bases from J, leaving 9 bases between. The germline CDR1 and CDR2 sequences are SGHRS and YFSETQ. The chain's CDR3 is CASSLEGVDGYTF. The CDR3 coding sequence is TGCGCCAGCAGCTTGGAAGGGGTCGATGGCTACACCTTC.

At least ten counts were recorded for this clonotype. V is TRBV10-3 and J is TRBJ1-2; D perhaps matches TRBD1 (5 bases). Looked up from germline, CDR1 is ENHRY and CDR2 is SYGVKD. V was shortened by 4 bases and J by 6 bases, with 9 bases between the two germline ends. The CDR3 has 12 residues. The CDR3 bases are TGTGCCATCAGTGTTTCGGGGGATGGCTACACCTTC. Translating it yields CAISVSGDGYTF.

This clonotype appeared many times. The genes are TRBV5-1 and TRBJ1-2; D is perhaps TRBD1 (5 bases). The V gene lost 0 bases and the J gene lost 8 bases, with 8 bases spanning the gap. The CDR3 consists of 12 residues. Germline V gene sequence: CDR1 SGHRS, CDR2 YFSETQ. The CDR3 region is CASSLGGDGYTF. The CDR3 DNA reads TGCGCCAGCAGCTTGGGAGGGGACGGCTACACCTTC. Looking up the rest from reference TRBV5-1 and TRBJ1-2 gives the full variable domain: KAGVTQTPRYLIKTRGQQVTLSCSPISGHRSVSWYQQTPGQGLQFLFEYFSETQRNKGNFPGRFSGRQFSNSRSEMNVSTLELGDSALYLCASSLGGDGYTFGSGTRLTVV.

This chain uses TRBV7-9 with TRBJ2-5; 9 nucleotides agree with TRBD2. V lost 7 bases, J lost 0 bases, and 6 bases stayed unmatched. The CDR3 loop spans 15 amino acids. Germline V gives CDR1 SEHNR, CDR2 FQNEAQ (reference sequence). CDR3 amino acids: CASNRLAVYQETQYF. The DNA of the CDR3 is TGTGCCAGCAATCGACTAGCGGTGTACCAAGAGACCCAGTACTTC.

The V gene is TRBV7-2, the J gene TRBJ2-3; either TRBD1 or TRBD2 may supply D (5 bases each). The CDR3 is 17 amino acids. Germline assignment: CDR1 SGHTA and CDR2 FQGNSA. Trimming left V 6 bases short and J 0 bases short, with 19 bases between. CDR3: CASSIFSGPTSTDTQYF. The DNA of the CDR3 is TGTGCCAGCAGTATTTTCTCGGGGCCAACTAGCACAGATACGCAGTATTTT.

The chain uses TRBV20-1 and TRBJ2-1; 10 nucleotides agree with TRBD2. The CDR3 has 15 amino acids. V gave up 4 bases and J gave up 8 bases; unmatched junction bases: 11. CDR1 is DFQATT and CDR2 is SNEGSKA in the germline V gene (reference sequence). DNA for the CDR3: TGCAGTGCTACAAACCCGAGCGGGAGGGTGGATGAGCAGTTCTTC. Translated, it gives CSATNPSGRVDEQFF.

The CDR3 region has the DNA TGTGCCAGCAGTGAAGCAGGGACGGTAGCTTCGGTCTACACCTTC. It codes for CASSEAGTVASVYTF. The chain employs TRBV2 and TRBJ1-2; possibly TRBD1 for D (5 bases). V gave up 0 bases and J gave up 10 bases, with 18 bases separating them. Per germline, CDR1 SNHLY and CDR2 FYNNEI. The CDR3 is 15 residues long.

CDR3 region: CASSEDSGRAGYNEQFF. CDR3 coding DNA: TGCGCCAGCAGCGAGGACAGCGGGAGGGCCGGCTACAATGAGCAGTTCTTC. This chain uses TRBV5-1 with TRBJ2-1; TRBD2 matches 10 bases. V shed 4 bases and J 3 bases; nucleotides not matched to a gene: 10. Germline V CDR1 and CDR2: SGHRS, YFSETQ. The CDR3 spans 17 residues.

This clonotype occurred many times. This sequence joins TRBV6-5 and TRBJ2-2; no clear D. Trimming pared 5 bases from V and 1 base from J, leaving 2 bases between. Looked up from germline, CDR1 is MNHEY and CDR2 is SVGAGI. The CDR3 is 12 residues long. The CDR3 DNA sequence: TGTGCCAGCAGTCGGAACACCGGGGAGCTGTTTTTT. Translated: CASSRNTGELFF.

By sample fraction, this clonotype is medium-sized. V is TRBV29-1 and J is TRBJ2-1; 11 positions match TRBD1. The CDR3 spans 14 residues. The ends lost 6 bases at V and 8 bases at J; junction bases unmatched: 9. Germline V gene data show CDR1 as SQVTM and CDR2 as ANQGSEA. The CDR3 nucleotides read TGCAGCGTCGACGGACAGGGGGCTGTGGATGAGCAGTTCTTC. It yields the protein CSVDGQGAVDEQFF.

V is TRBV7-9 and J is TRBJ1-4; D is unresolved. V lost 5 bases, J lost 8 bases, and 9 bases lay in between. Germline V gene data show CDR1 as SEHNR and CDR2 as FQNEAQ (reference sequence). The CDR3 totals 12 residues. The CDR3 sequence: CASSPGKEKLFF. CDR3 sequence (DNA): TGTGCCAGCAGCCCCGGGAAGGAAAAACTGTTTTTT. The full variable domain, its missing parts supplied by reference TRBV7-9 and TRBJ1-4, is DTGVSQNPRHKITKRGQNVTFRCDPISEHNRLYWYRQTLGQGPEFLTYFQNEAQLEKSRLLSDRFSAERPKGSFSTLEIQRTEQGDSAMYLCASSPGKEKLFFGSGTQLSVL.

This clonotype was counted at least ten times. The chain joins TRBV12-3 or TRBV12-4 to TRBJ1-1, with a tentative D call TRBD1 (6 bases). V was trimmed by 6 bases and J by 3 bases, leaving 11 bases between them. The CDR3 covers 13 residues. The CDR3 region is CASSLDRYTEAFF. The CDR3 nucleotides are TGTGCCAGCAGCCTGGACAGATACACTGAAGCTTTCTTT.

The J gene is TRBJ2-3, the V gene TRBV6-2 or TRBV6-3; D is unclear. The V gene lost 1 base and the J gene lost 3 bases, with 8 bases spanning the gap. Germline V gives CDR1 MNHEY, CDR2 SVGEGT. The CDR3 has 14 residues. The CDR3 DNA reads as TGTGCCAGCAGTTACTACGGCTCAACAGATACGCAGTATTTT. Translation: CASSYYGSTDTQYF.

The rearrangement joins TRBV28 to TRBJ2-3; the match to TRBD2 covers 8 bases. V shed 7 bases and J 3 bases; nucleotides not matched to a gene: 12. Germline lookup yields CDR1 MDHEN and CDR2 SYDVKM. The length of the CDR3 is 16 residues. The CDR3 DNA sequence: TGTGCCAGCAAGGGAAACGGGAGGGCTAGGACAGATACGCAGTATTTT. Its protein is CASKGNGRARTDTQYF. The whole variable domain, remainder taken from reference TRBV28 and TRBJ2-3, is DVKVTQSSRYLVKRTGEKVFLECVQDMDHENMFWYRQDPGLGLRLIYFSYDVKMKEKGDIPEGYSVSREKKERFSLILESASTNQTSMYLCASKGNGRARTDTQYFGPGTRLTVL.

This chain joins TRBV10-3 and TRBJ2-1; no clear D gene. CDR1 ENHRY and CDR2 SYGVKD come from the germline V gene. The CDR3 has 15 residues. V was trimmed by 3 bases and J by 0 bases, leaving 9 bases between them. This CDR3 is CAISESETSYNEQFF. The CDR3, as DNA: TGTGCCATCAGTGAATCCGAGACCTCCTACAATGAGCAGTTCTTC.

The sample holds a few counts of this clonotype. The chain has TRBV12-3 or TRBV12-4 and TRBJ2-7; perhaps TRBD1 as D (6 bases). The V gene lost 6 bases and the J gene lost 0 bases, with 15 bases spanning the gap. The CDR3 length is 15 residues. The CDR3 loop is CASRSAGDPSYEQYF. In nucleotides, the CDR3 is TGTGCCAGCAGATCTGCAGGGGATCCCTCCTACGAGCAGTACTTC.

The CDR3 loop reads CASSQVLAGGYEQYF. The CDR3 DNA is TGTGCCAGCAGCCAAGTTCTAGCGGGCGGTTACGAGCAGTACTTC. The chain employs TRBV3-1 and TRBJ2-7; 8 bases are a match to TRBD2. Germline V CDR1 and CDR2: LGHDT, YNNKEL (reference sequence). V shed 1 base and J 4 bases; nucleotides not matched to a gene: 6. The CDR3 runs 15 residues.

V is TRBV7-8 and J is TRBJ2-5, with 8 bases that match TRBD1. The germline V gene has CDR1 SGHVS and CDR2 FQNEAQ. The V gene end was trimmed by 5 bases and the J gene end by 5 bases; junction bases not matched to a gene: 13. This CDR3 region has 16 residues. CDR3: CASSQPRTGRGETQYF. The CDR3 DNA reads as TGTGCCAGCAGCCAGCCTCGGACAGGGCGAGGGGAGACCCAGTACTTC.